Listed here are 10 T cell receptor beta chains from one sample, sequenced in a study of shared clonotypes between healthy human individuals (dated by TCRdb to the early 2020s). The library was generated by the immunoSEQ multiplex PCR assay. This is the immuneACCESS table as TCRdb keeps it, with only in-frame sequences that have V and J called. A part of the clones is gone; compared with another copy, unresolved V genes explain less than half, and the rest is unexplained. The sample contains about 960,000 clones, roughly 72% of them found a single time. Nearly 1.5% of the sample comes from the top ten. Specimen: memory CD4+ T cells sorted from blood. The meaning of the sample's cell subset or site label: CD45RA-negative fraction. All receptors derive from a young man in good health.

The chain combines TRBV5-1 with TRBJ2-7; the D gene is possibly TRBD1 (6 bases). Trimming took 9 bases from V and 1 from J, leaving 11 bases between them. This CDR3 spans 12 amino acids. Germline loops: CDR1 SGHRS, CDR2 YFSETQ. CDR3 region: CATRDISYEQYF. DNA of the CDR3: TGCGCCACCAGGGACATTTCCTACGAGCAGTACTTC.

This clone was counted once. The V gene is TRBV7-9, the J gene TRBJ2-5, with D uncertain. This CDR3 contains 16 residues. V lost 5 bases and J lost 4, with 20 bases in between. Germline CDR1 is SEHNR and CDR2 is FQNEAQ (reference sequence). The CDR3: CASSQNIGLRGETQYF. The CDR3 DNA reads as TGTGCCAGCAGCCAGAACATCGGGCTTCGAGGAGAGACCCAGTACTTC.

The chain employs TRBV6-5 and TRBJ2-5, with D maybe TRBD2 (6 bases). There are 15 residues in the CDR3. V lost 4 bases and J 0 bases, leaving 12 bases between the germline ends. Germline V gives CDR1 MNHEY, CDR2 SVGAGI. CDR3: CASSSGLPYQETQYF. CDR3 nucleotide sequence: TGTGCCAGCAGTTCGGGACTTCCGTACCAAGAGACCCAGTACTTC.

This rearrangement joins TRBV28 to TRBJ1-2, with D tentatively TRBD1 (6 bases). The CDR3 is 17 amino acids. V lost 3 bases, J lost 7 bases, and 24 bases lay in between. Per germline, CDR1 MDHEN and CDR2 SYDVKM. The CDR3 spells CASSLVPSSAGARGYTF. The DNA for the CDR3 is TGTGCCAGCAGTTTGGTTCCGTCTTCGGCAGGGGCTCGTGGCTACACCTTC.

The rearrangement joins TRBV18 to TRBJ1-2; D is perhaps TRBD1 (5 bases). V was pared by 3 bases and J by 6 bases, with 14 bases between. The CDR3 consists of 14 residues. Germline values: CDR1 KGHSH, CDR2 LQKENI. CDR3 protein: CASSPLQRDHGYTF. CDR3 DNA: TGTGCCAGCTCACCCCTCCAGAGGGACCATGGCTACACCTTC.

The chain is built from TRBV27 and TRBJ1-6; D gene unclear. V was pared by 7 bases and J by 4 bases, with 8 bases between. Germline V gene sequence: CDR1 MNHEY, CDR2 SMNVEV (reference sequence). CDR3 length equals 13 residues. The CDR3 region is CASKARYNSPLHF. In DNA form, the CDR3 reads TGTGCCAGCAAGGCACGGTATAATTCACCCCTCCACTTT.

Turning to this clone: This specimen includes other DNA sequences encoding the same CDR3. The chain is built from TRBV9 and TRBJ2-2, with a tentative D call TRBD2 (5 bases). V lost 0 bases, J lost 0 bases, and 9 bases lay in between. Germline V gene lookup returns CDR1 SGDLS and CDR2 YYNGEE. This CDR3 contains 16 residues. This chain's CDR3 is CASSVGGSPNTGELFF. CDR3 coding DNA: TGTGCCAGCAGCGTAGGCGGGTCCCCGAACACCGGGGAGCTGTTTTTT.

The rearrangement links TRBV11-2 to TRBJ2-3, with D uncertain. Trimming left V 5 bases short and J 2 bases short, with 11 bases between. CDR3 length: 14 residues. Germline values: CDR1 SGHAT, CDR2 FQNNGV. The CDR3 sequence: CASSPRGTTDTQYF. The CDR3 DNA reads TGTGCCAGCAGCCCACGCGGAACCACAGATACGCAGTATTTT.

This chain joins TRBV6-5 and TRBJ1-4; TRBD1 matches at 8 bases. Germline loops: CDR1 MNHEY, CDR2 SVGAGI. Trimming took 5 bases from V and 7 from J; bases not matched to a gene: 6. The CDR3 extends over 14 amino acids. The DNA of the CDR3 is TGTGCCAGCAGTAAACCGGGACAGGCTGAAAAACTGTTTTTT. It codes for CASSKPGQAEKLFF.

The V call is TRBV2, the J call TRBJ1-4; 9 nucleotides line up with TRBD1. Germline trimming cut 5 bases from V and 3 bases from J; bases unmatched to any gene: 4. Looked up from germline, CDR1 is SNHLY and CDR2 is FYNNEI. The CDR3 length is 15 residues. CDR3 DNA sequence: TGTGCCAGCAGTCCCGGGACAGGGTCTAATGAAAAACTGTTTTTT. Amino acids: CASSPGTGSNEKLFF.